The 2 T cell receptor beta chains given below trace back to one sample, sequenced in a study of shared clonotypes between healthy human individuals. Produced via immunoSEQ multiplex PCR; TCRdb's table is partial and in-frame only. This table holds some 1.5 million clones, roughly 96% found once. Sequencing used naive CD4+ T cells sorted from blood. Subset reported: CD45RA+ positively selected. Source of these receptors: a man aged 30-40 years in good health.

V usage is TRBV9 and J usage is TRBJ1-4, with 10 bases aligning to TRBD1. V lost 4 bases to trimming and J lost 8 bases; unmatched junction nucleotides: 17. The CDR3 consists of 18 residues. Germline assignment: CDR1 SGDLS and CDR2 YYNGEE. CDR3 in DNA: TGTGCCAGCAGCTACCATCCCGGGACAGGGGTTGTAGGAGAAAAACTGTTTTTT. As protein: CASSYHPGTGVVGEKLFF.

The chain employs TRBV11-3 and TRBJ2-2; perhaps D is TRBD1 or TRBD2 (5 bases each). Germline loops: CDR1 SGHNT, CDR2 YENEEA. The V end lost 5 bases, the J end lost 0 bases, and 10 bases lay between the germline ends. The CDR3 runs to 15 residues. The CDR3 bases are TGTGCCAGCAGCCCGGGGCCCACGAACACCGGGGAGCTGTTTTTT. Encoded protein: CASSPGPTNTGELFF.